The clone carrying this T cell receptor (beta chain) was seen many times. Antigen: not known. This entry belongs to a study of T cells in Graves' hyperthyroidism and ophthalmopathy. Researchers barred patients who had uncontrolled infection, other autoimmune disease, pregnancy or lactation. Amplified TCR beta CDR3 regions derived from RNA transcripts. An initial round of RT-PCR targeting the TCR CDR3 relied on the HTBI primer set. TCRdb fed the multiplex PCR reads into MiXCR, producing one record per CDR3 protein. The profile shows about 600,000 distinct CDR3 sequences, 16% of them singletons. This CDR3 has 14 residues. The V end lost 5 bases, the J end lost 1 base, and 12 bases lay between the germline ends. The V gene's germline CDR1 is SGHTA and CDR2 FQGNSA. Findings and limits, study-wide: The model foresaw ophthalmopathy a median roughly 6.5 months prior to onset. Also found in blood were most expanded thyroid clonotypes above 0.001. Ophthalmopathy and stable hyperthyroidism were separated by a 13 V-J model.

The rearrangement uses TRBV7-2 and TRBJ2-7; D is perhaps TRBD1 (6 bases). The sequencing input was blood. The receptor comes from a woman in her thirties or forties with Graves' ophthalmopathy. This chain's CDR3 is CASSPEGESYEQYF. As DNA, the CDR3 is TGTGCCAGCAGCCCTGAGGGGGAGTCCTACGAGCAGTACTTC.